One and the same sample provided the 8 T cell receptor beta chains below, sequenced in a study of control samples from healthy donors and cancer patients. TCRdb's copy holds only in-frame clones and misses some; the assay was immunoSEQ multiplex PCR. Here the sample spans tens of thousands of clones, 60% to 80% being singletons. The sequencing sample was made of formalin-fixed, paraffin-embedded tissue. The receptors shown here come from a male donor with melanoma.

The chain has TRBV11-1 and TRBJ2-7, with D perhaps TRBD2 (6 bases). The CDR3 length is 13 residues. Trimming took 3 bases from V and 7 from J, leaving 13 bases between them. CDR1 is SGHAT and CDR2 is FQDESV in the germline V gene (reference sequence). The CDR3 DNA sequence: TGTGCCAGCAGCTTCGGGCTAGCGCGGGAGCAGTACTTC. Its translation: CASSFGLAREQYF.

The chain joins TRBV19 to TRBJ2-1; 7 bases align to TRBD2. Trimming at V came to 11 bases and at J to 2 bases, leaving 6 bases not matched to a gene. The CDR3 has 13 residues. Per the germline V gene, CDR1 is LNHDA and CDR2 is SQIVND (reference sequence). The CDR3 region has the DNA TGTGCCTCACGGCTAGCGGCCTACAATGAGCAGTTCTTC. Amino acids: CASRLAAYNEQFF.

The chain combines TRBV18 with TRBJ2-5; D gene ambiguous. Germline V gene sequence: CDR1 KGHSH, CDR2 LQKENI. Trimming left V 3 bases short and J 6 bases short, with 11 bases between. CDR3 length equals 13 residues. In DNA, the CDR3 is TGTGCCAGCTCACCCCAGGTAGCCCAGACCCAGTACTTC. This sequence encodes CASSPQVAQTQYF.

The rearrangement links TRBV7-9 to TRBJ2-7; 16 bases agree with TRBD2. In germline, CDR1 is SEHNR, CDR2 FQNEAQ (reference sequence). The CDR3 has 17 amino acids. V shed 4 bases, J shed 4 bases, and the junction held 7 bases outside the gene matches. The DNA of the CDR3 is TGTGCCAGCAGCTACGGGACTAGCGGGAGGGCAAAATACGAGCAGTACTTC. The encoded protein is CASSYGTSGRAKYEQYF. Using reference TRBV7-9 and TRBJ2-7 for the parts outside the CDR3, the full variable domain is DTGVSQNPRHKITKRGQNVTFRCDPISEHNRLYWYRQTLGQGPEFLTYFQNEAQLEKSRLLSDRFSAERPKGSFSTLEIQRTEQGDSAMYLCASSYGTSGRAKYEQYFGPGTRLTVT.

This chain joins TRBV5-1 and TRBJ2-7; 7 bases match TRBD1. The CDR3 is made up of 12 amino acids. In germline, CDR1 is SGHRS, CDR2 YFSETQ. J gave up 6 bases and V 1 base, and 1 base lay outside the gene matches. CDR3 bases: TGCGCCAGCAGCTTGAGGACAGGCGAGCAGTACTTC. Its translation is CASSLRTGEQYF.

The rearrangement links TRBV20-1 to TRBJ2-2; D is ambiguous. Germline CDR1 is DFQATT and CDR2 is SNEGSKA (reference sequence). V gave up 3 bases and J gave up 4 bases, with 6 bases separating them. The CDR3 is 12 residues long. Here the CDR3 DNA reads TGCAGTGCTAGTGGGTTCACCGGGGAGCTGTTTTTT. Translated, it gives CSASGFTGELFF.

Regarding this clone: A read error is possible here, since a much larger clone lies one base away. The chain recombines TRBV5-1 with TRBJ2-3, with 7 positions matching TRBD1. Germline V CDR1 and CDR2: SGHRS, YFSETQ. The CDR3 sequence is 15 residues long. The CDR3 region has the DNA TGCGCCAGCAGCCTCCGGGACAGAAACACAGATATGCAGTATTTT. Its translation is CASSLRDRNTDMQYF. The full variable domain, completed using reference TRBV5-1 and TRBJ2-3, is KAGVTQTPRYLIKTRGQQVTLSCSPISGHRSVSWYQQTPGQGLQFLFEYFSETQRNKGNFPGRFSGRQFSNSRSEMNVSTLELGDSALYLCASSLRDRNTDMQYFGPGTRLTVL.

The chain couples TRBV7-3 to TRBJ2-3, with D possibly matching TRBD2 (5 bases). The CDR3 contains 10 residues. The V end lost 11 bases, the J end lost 4 bases, and 7 bases lay between the germline ends. In germline, CDR1 is SGHTA, CDR2 FQGTGA. Here the CDR3 reads CASRADTQYF. The CDR3 DNA is TGTGCCTCGAGGGCAGATACGCAGTATTTT.